This T cell receptor (beta chain) was sequenced during a study of blood T cell repertoires in COVID-19. Study-wide context: The United States, Italy and Spain supplied acute and convalescent COVID-19 samples. Sources were T cells, B-cell-depleted T cells, or PBMCs; the material itself was cDNA or gDNA.

Only in-frame clones appear in the TCRdb table, and some are missing; sequencing was by immunoSEQ multiplex PCR. In the table there are roughly 80,000 clones, roughly 76% of which are singletons. V was shortened by 5 bases and J by 2 bases, with 13 bases between the two germline ends. CDR3 length equals 14 residues. Germline CDR1 and CDR2: SGHAT and FQNNGV. The count of this clone is one. The chain couples TRBV11-2 to TRBJ2-7; D is undetermined. Sequencing was carried out using peripheral blood. The source is a man between 65 and 85 years old with active or convalescent COVID-19. CDR3 in amino acids: CASSPHEVTYEQYF. The CDR3 DNA is TGTGCCAGCAGCCCCCACGAGGTGACCTACGAGCAGTACTTC.